These T cell receptor beta chains were read from a single sample in a study of cytomegalovirus exposure and HLA in healthy donors. The data were produced by immunoSEQ multiplex PCR, yet TCRdb's version contains in-frame clones alone and is incomplete. Altogether over 200,000 clones are present, around nine tenths being singletons, with the ten largest covering approximately 2%. Material for sequencing was PBMCs. These receptors were collected from a young woman in good health and CMV-seropositive. Both conserved end residues are part of each CDR3. D genes are given only for firm matches. For some rows the clone size is stated as once, few or many, or as a class when expanded; others skip it.

d_call: .
clone_size: once
j_call: TRBJ1-1
v_call: TRBV5-6
cdr3_aa: CASSWNGEEGNTEAFF
cdr3_nt: TGTGCCAGCAGCTGGAACGGGGAGGAGGGGAACACTGAAGCTTTCTTT

d_call: .
clone_size: .
j_call: TRBJ2-7
v_call: TRBV29-1
cdr3_aa: CSVVPGAREQYF
cdr3_nt: TGCAGCGTTGTACCAGGGGCTCGGGAGCAGTACTTC

d_call: .
clone_size: few
j_call: TRBJ2-3
v_call: TRBV7-8
cdr3_aa: CASIVDSNTDTQYF
cdr3_nt: TGTGCCAGCATCGTCGACTCAAACACAGATACGCAGTATTTT

d_call: TRBD2
clone_size: .
j_call: TRBJ2-5
v_call: TRBV29-1
cdr3_aa: CSVGGLAGAETQYF
cdr3_nt: TGCAGCGTTGGTGGACTAGCGGGAGCTGAGACCCAGTACTTC

d_call: .
clone_size: .
j_call: TRBJ2-5
v_call: TRBV25-1
cdr3_aa: CASSDAQGQETQYF
cdr3_nt: TGTGCCAGCAGTGACGCACAGGGCCAAGAGACCCAGTACTTC

d_call: .
clone_size: once
j_call: TRBJ1-2
v_call: TRBV28
cdr3_aa: CASIRGGPGGDGYTF
cdr3_nt: TGTGCCAGCATACGAGGTGGCCCGGGGGGAGATGGCTACACCTTC

d_call: .
clone_size: .
j_call: TRBJ2-7
v_call: TRBV7-6
cdr3_aa: CASSRETGLLYEQYF
cdr3_nt: TGTGCCAGCAGCCGTGAAACAGGGCTCCTTTACGAGCAGTACTTC

d_call: TRBD2
clone_size: .
j_call: TRBJ2-5
v_call: TRBV10-3
cdr3_aa: CAISDTTSGRARETQYF
cdr3_nt: TGTGCCATCAGTGATACCACTAGCGGGAGGGCCCGAGAGACCCAGTACTTC

d_call: .
clone_size: .
j_call: TRBJ1-2
v_call: TRBV6-5
cdr3_aa: CASSRGLGYGYTF
cdr3_nt: TGTGCCAGCAGTCGAGGACTAGGATATGGCTACACCTTC

d_call: .
clone_size: .
j_call: TRBJ2-1
v_call: TRBV19
cdr3_aa: CASSLPGNNEQFF
cdr3_nt: TGTGCCAGTAGTCTTCCGGGAAACAATGAGCAGTTCTTC

d_call: .
clone_size: .
j_call: TRBJ2-7
v_call: TRBV7-7
cdr3_aa: CASSLSSAGEQYF
cdr3_nt: TGTGCTAGCAGCTTAAGTTCGGCGGGCGAGCAGTACTTC

d_call: .
clone_size: .
j_call: TRBJ1-1
v_call: TRBV5-4
cdr3_aa: CASSLEFGGQTPWGYTEAFF
cdr3_nt: TGTGCCAGCAGCTTGGAGTTTGGAGGGCAGACTCCCTGGGGATACACTGAAGCTTTCTTT

d_call: TRBD1
clone_size: once
j_call: TRBJ2-7
v_call: TRBV6-1
cdr3_aa: CASSEDRGLSYEQYF
cdr3_nt: TGTGCCAGCAGTGAAGACAGGGGGCTTTCCTACGAGCAGTACTTC

d_call: TRBD1
clone_size: .
j_call: TRBJ1-2
v_call: TRBV4-1
cdr3_aa: CASSQGDSRVYGYTF
cdr3_nt: TGCGCCAGCAGCCAAGGGGACAGCCGAGTCTATGGCTACACCTTC

d_call: .
clone_size: .
j_call: TRBJ2-3
v_call: TRBV2
cdr3_aa: CASSGSSDTQYF
cdr3_nt: TGTGCCAGCAGTGGTAGTTCAGATACGCAGTATTTT

d_call: .
clone_size: .
j_call: TRBJ1-2
v_call: TRBV13
cdr3_aa: CASSSAGSNYGYTF
cdr3_nt: TGTGCCAGCAGCTCAGCGGGGTCTAACTATGGCTACACCTTC

d_call: .
clone_size: .
j_call: TRBJ2-7
v_call: TRBV27
cdr3_aa: CASSPGIFEQYF
cdr3_nt: TGTGCCAGCAGTCCGGGGATCTTCGAGCAGTACTTC

d_call: .
clone_size: .
j_call: TRBJ2-1
v_call: TRBV20-1
cdr3_aa: CSAPVAVKQFF
cdr3_nt: TGCAGTGCCCCGGTAGCGGTTAAGCAGTTCTTC

d_call: TRBD1
clone_size: few
j_call: TRBJ2-4
v_call: TRBV6-1
cdr3_aa: CASSVQGQGLSPQYF
cdr3_nt: TGTGCCAGCAGCGTTCAGGGACAGGGTCTTTCTCCTCAGTACTTC

d_call: TRBD2
clone_size: .
j_call: TRBJ2-1
v_call: TRBV2
cdr3_aa: CASSQLAGVFNEQFF
cdr3_nt: TGTGCCAGCAGTCAGCTGGCGGGAGTTTTTAATGAGCAGTTCTTC

d_call: .
clone_size: .
j_call: TRBJ2-6
v_call: TRBV28
cdr3_aa: CASRKTGQPLSGANVLTF
cdr3_nt: TGTGCCAGCAGGAAGACCGGACAGCCCCTCTCTGGGGCCAACGTCCTGACTTTC

d_call: TRBD1
clone_size: once
j_call: TRBJ2-7
v_call: TRBV7-9
cdr3_aa: CASRSPGTGEFYEQYF
cdr3_nt: TGTGCCAGCAGGTCCCCAGGGACAGGGGAATTCTACGAGCAGTACTTC

d_call: .
clone_size: .
j_call: TRBJ1-3
v_call: TRBV5-1
cdr3_aa: CASSLGGPTGNTIYF
cdr3_nt: TGCGCCAGCAGCTTGGGGGGGCCAACTGGAAACACCATATATTTT

d_call: .
clone_size: .
j_call: TRBJ2-1
v_call: TRBV7-9
cdr3_aa: CASSPDWRGRVGQFF
cdr3_nt: TGTGCCAGCAGCCCGGACTGGAGAGGTAGGGTGGGGCAGTTCTTC

d_call: TRBD1
clone_size: .
j_call: TRBJ1-5
v_call: TRBV2
cdr3_aa: CASRDRIYSNQPQHF
cdr3_nt: TGTGCCAGCAGGGACAGGATATATAGCAATCAGCCCCAGCATTTT

d_call: .
clone_size: once
j_call: TRBJ1-5
v_call: TRBV28
cdr3_aa: CASSRNRINQPQHF
cdr3_nt: TGTGCCAGCAGTCGTAACAGGATCAATCAGCCCCAGCATTTT

d_call: TRBD1
clone_size: .
j_call: TRBJ2-7
v_call: TRBV28
cdr3_aa: CASTDRGSTYEQYF
cdr3_nt: TGTGCCAGCACCGACAGGGGTTCAACCTACGAGCAGTACTTC

d_call: .
clone_size: .
j_call: TRBJ2-7
v_call: TRBV20-1
cdr3_aa: CSASPSYEQYF
cdr3_nt: TGCAGTGCTAGCCCTTCCTACGAGCAGTACTTC

d_call: .
clone_size: .
j_call: TRBJ1-1
v_call: TRBV7-2
cdr3_aa: CASSPGREVYTEAFF
cdr3_nt: TGTGCCAGCAGCCCCGGCAGGGAAGTGTACACTGAAGCTTTCTTT

d_call: .
clone_size: .
j_call: TRBJ2-3
v_call: TRBV7-6
cdr3_aa: CASSLVGRIDTQYF
cdr3_nt: TGTGCCAGCAGCTTAGTCGGGAGAATAGATACGCAGTATTTT

d_call: .
clone_size: .
j_call: TRBJ1-1
v_call: TRBV28
cdr3_aa: CASSLWTVHKTEAFF
cdr3_nt: TGTGCCAGCAGTTTATGGACAGTCCACAAAACTGAAGCTTTCTTT

d_call: TRBD1
clone_size: .
j_call: TRBJ1-1
v_call: TRBV27
cdr3_aa: CASSLYKGAPVGAFF
cdr3_nt: TGTGCCAGCAGTTTATACAAGGGGGCTCCGGTGGGGGCTTTCTTT

d_call: .
clone_size: few
j_call: TRBJ1-2
v_call: TRBV6-5
cdr3_aa: CASSYFGGADYGYTF
cdr3_nt: TGTGCCAGCAGTTACTTTGGGGGCGCAGACTATGGCTACACCTTC

d_call: .
clone_size: .
j_call: TRBJ1-4
v_call: TRBV7-9
cdr3_aa: CASSIDEKLFF
cdr3_nt: TGTGCCAGCAGTATAGATGAAAAACTGTTTTTT

d_call: .
clone_size: .
j_call: TRBJ2-3
v_call: TRBV27
cdr3_aa: CASSPPGTAPGDTQYF
cdr3_nt: TGTGCCAGCAGTCCCCCTGGGACTGCTCCTGGGGATACGCAGTATTTT

d_call: .
clone_size: .
j_call: TRBJ2-7
v_call: TRBV28
cdr3_aa: CASSKTPQSYEQYF
cdr3_nt: TGTGCCAGCAGTAAGACCCCACAGAGCTACGAGCAGTACTTC

d_call: .
clone_size: .
j_call: TRBJ2-7
v_call: TRBV6-5
cdr3_aa: CASSGSALTYEQYF
cdr3_nt: TGTGCCAGCAGTGGTAGCGCACTTACCTACGAGCAGTACTTC

d_call: .
clone_size: .
j_call: TRBJ2-2
v_call: TRBV6-6
cdr3_aa: CASTMATGYTGELFF
cdr3_nt: TGTGCCAGCACTATGGCGACAGGCTACACCGGGGAGCTGTTTTTT

d_call: TRBD1
clone_size: .
j_call: TRBJ1-2
v_call: TRBV14
cdr3_aa: CASSPKDRGIWNGYTF
cdr3_nt: TGTGCCAGCAGCCCGAAGGACAGGGGGATTTGGAATGGCTACACCTTC